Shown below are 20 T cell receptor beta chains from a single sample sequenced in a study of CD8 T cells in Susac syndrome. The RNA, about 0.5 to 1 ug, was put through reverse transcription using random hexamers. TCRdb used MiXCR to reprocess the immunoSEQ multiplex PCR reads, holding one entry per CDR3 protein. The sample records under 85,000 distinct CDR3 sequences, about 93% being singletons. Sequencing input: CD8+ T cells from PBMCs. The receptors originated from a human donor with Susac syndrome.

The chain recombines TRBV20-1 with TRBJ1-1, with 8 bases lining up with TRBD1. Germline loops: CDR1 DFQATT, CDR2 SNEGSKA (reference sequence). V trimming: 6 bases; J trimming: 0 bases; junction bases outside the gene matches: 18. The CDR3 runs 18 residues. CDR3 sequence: CSASEHGTGTTMNTEAFF. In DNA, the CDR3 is TGCAGTGCCAGTGAGCACGGGACAGGTACGACGATGAACACTGAAGCTTTCTTT.

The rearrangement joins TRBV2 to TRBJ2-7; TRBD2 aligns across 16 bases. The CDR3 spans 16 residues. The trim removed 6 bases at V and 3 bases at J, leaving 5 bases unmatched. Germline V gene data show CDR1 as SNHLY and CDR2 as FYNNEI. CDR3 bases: TGTGCCAGCAGCCCGGGACTAGCGGGAGGGCTCTACGAGCAGTACTTC. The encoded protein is CASSPGLAGGLYEQYF.

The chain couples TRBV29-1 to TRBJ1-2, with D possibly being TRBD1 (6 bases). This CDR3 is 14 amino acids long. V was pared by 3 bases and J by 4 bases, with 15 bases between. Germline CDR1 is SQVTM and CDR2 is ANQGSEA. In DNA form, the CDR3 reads TGCAGCGTTGACAGGGGCTCAAACCTCTATGGCTACACCTTC. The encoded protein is CSVDRGSNLYGYTF.

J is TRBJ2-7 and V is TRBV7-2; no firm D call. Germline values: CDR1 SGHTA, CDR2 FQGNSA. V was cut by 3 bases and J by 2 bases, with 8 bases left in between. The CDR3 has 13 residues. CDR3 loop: CASSFGATYEQYF. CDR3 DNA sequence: TGTGCCAGCAGCTTCGGTGCAACCTACGAGCAGTACTTC.

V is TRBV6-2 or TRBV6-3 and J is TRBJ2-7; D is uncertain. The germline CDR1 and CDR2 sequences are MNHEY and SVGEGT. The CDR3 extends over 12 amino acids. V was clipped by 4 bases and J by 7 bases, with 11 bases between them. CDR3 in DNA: TGTGCCAGCAGTTCCGACTCTTGGGAGCAGTACTTC. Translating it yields CASSSDSWEQYF.

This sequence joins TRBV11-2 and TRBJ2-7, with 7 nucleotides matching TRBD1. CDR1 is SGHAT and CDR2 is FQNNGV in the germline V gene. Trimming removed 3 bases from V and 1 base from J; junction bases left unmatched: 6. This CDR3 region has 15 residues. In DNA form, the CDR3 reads TGTGCCAGCAGCTTTACGTACAGGGGATCCTACGAGCAGTACTTC. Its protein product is CASSFTYRGSYEQYF.

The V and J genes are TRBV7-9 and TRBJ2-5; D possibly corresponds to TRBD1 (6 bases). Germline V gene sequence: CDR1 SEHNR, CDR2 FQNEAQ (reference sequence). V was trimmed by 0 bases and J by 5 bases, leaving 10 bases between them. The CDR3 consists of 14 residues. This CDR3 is CASSLAQGTETQYF. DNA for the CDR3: TGTGCCAGCAGCTTAGCCCAGGGGACGGAGACCCAGTACTTC.

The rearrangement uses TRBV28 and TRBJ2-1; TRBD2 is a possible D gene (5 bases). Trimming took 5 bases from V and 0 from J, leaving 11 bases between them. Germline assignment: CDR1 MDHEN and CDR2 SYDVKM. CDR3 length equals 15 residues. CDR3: CASSLRGSSYNEQFF. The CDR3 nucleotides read TGTGCCAGCAGTCTAAGAGGGAGCTCCTACAATGAGCAGTTCTTC.

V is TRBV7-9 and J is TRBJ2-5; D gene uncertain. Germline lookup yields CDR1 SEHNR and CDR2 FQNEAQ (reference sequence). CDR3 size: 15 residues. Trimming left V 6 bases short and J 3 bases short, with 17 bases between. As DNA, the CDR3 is TGTGCCAGCAGTTTTACTTATTGGGAAAAAGAGACCCAGTACTTC. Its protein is CASSFTYWEKETQYF.

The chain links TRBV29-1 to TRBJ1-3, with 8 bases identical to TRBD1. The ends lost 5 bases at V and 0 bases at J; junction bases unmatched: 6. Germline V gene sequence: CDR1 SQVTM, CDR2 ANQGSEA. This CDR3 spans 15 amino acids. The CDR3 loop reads CSVWTGTGSGNTIYF. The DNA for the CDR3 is TGCAGCGTTTGGACAGGGACGGGCTCTGGAAACACCATATATTTT.

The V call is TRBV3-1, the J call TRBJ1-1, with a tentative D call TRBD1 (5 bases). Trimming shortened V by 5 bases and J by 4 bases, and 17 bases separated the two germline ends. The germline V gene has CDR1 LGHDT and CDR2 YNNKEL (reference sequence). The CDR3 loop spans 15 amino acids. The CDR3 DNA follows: TGTGCCAGCAGCGTGGGGACGGGACCGAGCACTGAAGCTTTCTTT. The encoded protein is CASSVGTGPSTEAFF.

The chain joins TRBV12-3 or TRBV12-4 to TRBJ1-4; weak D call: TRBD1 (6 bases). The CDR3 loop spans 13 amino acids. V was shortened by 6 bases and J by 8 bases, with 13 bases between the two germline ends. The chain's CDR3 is CASSTTGTEKLFF. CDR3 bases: TGTGCCAGCAGCACCACAGGGACCGAAAAACTGTTTTTT.

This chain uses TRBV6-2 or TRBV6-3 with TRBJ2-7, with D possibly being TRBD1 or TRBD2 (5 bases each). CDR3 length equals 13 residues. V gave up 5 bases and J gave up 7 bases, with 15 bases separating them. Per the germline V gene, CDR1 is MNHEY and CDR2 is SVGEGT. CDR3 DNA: TGTGCCAGCAGTCGGGACCTCCTCGGGGAGCAGTACTTC. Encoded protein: CASSRDLLGEQYF.

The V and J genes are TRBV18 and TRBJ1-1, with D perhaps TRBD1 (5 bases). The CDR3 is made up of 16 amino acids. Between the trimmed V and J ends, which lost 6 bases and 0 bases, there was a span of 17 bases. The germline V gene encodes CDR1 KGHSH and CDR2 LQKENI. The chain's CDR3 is CASSPTGLQVNTEAFF. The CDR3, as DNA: TGTGCCAGCTCGCCCACAGGTCTGCAAGTGAACACTGAAGCTTTCTTT.

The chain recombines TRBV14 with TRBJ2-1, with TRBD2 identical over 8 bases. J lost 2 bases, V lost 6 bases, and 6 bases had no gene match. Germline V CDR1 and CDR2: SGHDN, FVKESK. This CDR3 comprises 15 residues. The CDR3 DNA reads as TGTGCCAGCAGACTTAGCGGGACAACCTACAATGAGCAGTTCTTC. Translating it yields CASRLSGTTYNEQFF.

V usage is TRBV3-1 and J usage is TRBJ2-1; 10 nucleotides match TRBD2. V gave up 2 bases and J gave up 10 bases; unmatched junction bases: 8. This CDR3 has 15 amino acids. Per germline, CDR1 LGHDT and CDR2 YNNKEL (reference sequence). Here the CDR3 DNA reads TGTGCCAGCAGCCAAACTAGCGGGACCCTTAGGGAGCAGTTCTTC. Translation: CASSQTSGTLREQFF.

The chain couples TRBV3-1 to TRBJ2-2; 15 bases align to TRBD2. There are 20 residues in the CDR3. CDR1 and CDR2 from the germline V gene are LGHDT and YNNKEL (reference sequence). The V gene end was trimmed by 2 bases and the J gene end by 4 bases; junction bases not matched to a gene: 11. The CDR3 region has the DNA TGTGCCAGCAGCCAACCCTCCGGACTAGCGGGAGGGGTAACCACCGGGGAGCTGTTTTTT. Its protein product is CASSQPSGLAGGVTTGELFF.

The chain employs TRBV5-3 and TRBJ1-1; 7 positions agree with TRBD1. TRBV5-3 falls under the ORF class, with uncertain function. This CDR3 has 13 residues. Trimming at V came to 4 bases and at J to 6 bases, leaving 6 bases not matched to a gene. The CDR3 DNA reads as TGTGCCAGAAGCCTCCAGCAGGGGGCTGAAGCTTTCTTT. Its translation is CARSLQQGAEAFF.

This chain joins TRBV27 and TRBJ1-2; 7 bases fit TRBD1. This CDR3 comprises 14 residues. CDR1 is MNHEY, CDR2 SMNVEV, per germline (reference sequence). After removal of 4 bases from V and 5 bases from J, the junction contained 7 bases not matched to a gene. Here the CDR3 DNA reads TGTGCCAGCAGTTCGACAGGGCTTGGTTATGGCTACACCTTC. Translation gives CASSSTGLGYGYTF.

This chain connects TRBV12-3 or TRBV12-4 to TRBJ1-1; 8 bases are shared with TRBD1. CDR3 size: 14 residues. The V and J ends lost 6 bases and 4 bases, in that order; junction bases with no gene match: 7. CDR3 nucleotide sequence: TGTGCCAGCAGACTCACAGGGGGAGGCACTGAAGCTTTCTTT. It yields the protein CASRLTGGGTEAFF.